This T cell receptor (beta chain) was captured in a study of cytomegalovirus exposure and HLA in healthy donors. CDR3 length equals 16 residues. The V gene end was trimmed by 4 bases and the J gene end by 4 bases; junction bases not matched to a gene: 4. Germline loops: CDR1 SGHTA, CDR2 FQGNSA. PCR used 60 Vbeta primers and 13 Jbeta primers. This table comes from immunoSEQ multiplex PCR, and its TCRdb copy is limited to in-frame clones, with some not included. The sample has tens of thousands of clones, and its top ten clones hold approximately 12%. The sequenced sample was PBMCs. The source of this sequence is a woman aged 25 to 45 in good health and CMV-seropositive. J is TRBJ2-2 and V is TRBV7-2, with 12 nucleotides matching TRBD2. The DNA for the CDR3 is TGTGCCAGCAGCTATGGACTAGCGGGACCCACCGGGGAGCTGTTTTTT. Translating gives CASSYGLAGPTGELFF.